A selection of T cell receptor beta chains follows, all from one sample in a study of cytomegalovirus exposure and HLA in healthy donors. Sequencing used immunoSEQ multiplex PCR; TCRdb keeps in-frame clones, though not all of them. The table records 45,000 to 65,000 clones, about 70% of them present only once. The material sequenced was PBMCs. The receptors here all came from a woman between 45 and 60 years old in good health and CMV-seropositive. CDR3s include the opening cysteine and the closing phenylalanine or tryptophan. A D gene is named only where the DNA matches it firmly. For some rows the clone size is stated as once, few or many, or as a class when expanded; others skip it.

V gene: TRBV28; D gene: TRBD2; J gene: TRBJ2-7; clone size: -; CDR3 protein: CASSSPPSGTRSYEQYF; CDR3 DNA: TGTGCCAGCAGTTCCCCTCCTAGCGGGACTCGCTCCTACGAGCAGTACTTC
V gene: TRBV27; D gene: TRBD1; J gene: TRBJ1-1; clone size: -; CDR3 protein: CASNRGNRNGEAFF; CDR3 DNA: TGTGCCAGCAACAGGGGGAACAGGAATGGAGAAGCTTTCTTT
V gene: TRBV18; D gene: -; J gene: TRBJ1-2; clone size: -; CDR3 protein: CASSLTANYRVDPYGYTF; CDR3 DNA: TGTGCCAGCTCACTAACCGCCAACTACCGGGTCGATCCCTATGGCTACACCTTC
V gene: TRBV5-5; D gene: -; J gene: TRBJ1-5; clone size: -; CDR3 protein: CASSPSHRDNQPQHF; CDR3 DNA: TGTGCCAGCAGCCCAAGCCACCGGGACAATCAGCCCCAGCATTTT
V gene: TRBV7-8; D gene: -; J gene: TRBJ1-1; clone size: few; CDR3 protein: CASSPSRVMNTEAFF; CDR3 DNA: TGTGCCAGCAGCCCAAGCAGGGTTATGAACACTGAAGCTTTCTTT
V gene: TRBV29-1; D gene: -; J gene: TRBJ2-7; clone size: -; CDR3 protein: CSVGLRGGNEQYF; CDR3 DNA: TGCAGCGTGGGTCTTAGGGGCGGGAACGAGCAGTACTTC
V gene: TRBV27; D gene: TRBD2; J gene: TRBJ2-1; clone size: -; CDR3 protein: CASTPPGGPNNEQFF; CDR3 DNA: TGTGCCAGCACCCCCCCGGGAGGGCCGAACAATGAGCAGTTCTTC
V gene: TRBV7-8; D gene: TRBD1; J gene: TRBJ2-7; clone size: -; CDR3 protein: CASSNRGHYEQYF; CDR3 DNA: TGTGCCAGCTCGAACAGGGGTCACTACGAGCAGTACTTC
V gene: TRBV19; D gene: -; J gene: TRBJ1-2; clone size: -; CDR3 protein: CAVRDPGEYGYTF; CDR3 DNA: TGTGCCGTGAGGGATCCGGGAGAGTATGGCTACACCTTC
V gene: TRBV18; D gene: -; J gene: TRBJ2-7; clone size: few; CDR3 protein: CASSQTQTVLKDYEQYF; CDR3 DNA: TGTGCCAGCTCCCAAACCCAGACAGTCCTTAAGGACTACGAGCAGTACTTC
V gene: TRBV5-6; D gene: TRBD2; J gene: TRBJ2-7; clone size: -; CDR3 protein: CASSFSGGSYEQYF; CDR3 DNA: TGTGCCAGCAGCTTCAGCGGGGGGTCTTACGAGCAGTACTTC
V gene: TRBV2; D gene: -; J gene: TRBJ2-5; clone size: -; CDR3 protein: CASSEGGTGQRTQETQYF; CDR3 DNA: TGTGCCAGCAGTGAAGGGGGAACAGGGCAGAGGACGCAAGAGACCCAGTACTTC
V gene: TRBV5-3; D gene: -; J gene: TRBJ2-5; clone size: -; CDR3 protein: CARSFERVEGSAQETQYF; CDR3 DNA: TGTGCCAGAAGCTTTGAACGGGTGGAGGGTTCGGCCCAAGAGACCCAGTACTTC
V gene: TRBV20-1; D gene: -; J gene: TRBJ2-3; clone size: -; CDR3 protein: CSASHGDTQYF; CDR3 DNA: TGCAGTGCTAGTCACGGAGATACGCAGTATTTT
V gene: TRBV27; D gene: TRBD1; J gene: TRBJ1-5; clone size: -; CDR3 protein: CASSPTYSRQGPHQPQHF; CDR3 DNA: TGTGCCAGCAGTCCAACCTACTCCAGACAGGGCCCCCATCAGCCCCAGCATTTT
V gene: TRBV6-1; D gene: TRBD1; J gene: TRBJ2-7; clone size: -; CDR3 protein: CASSWTGYYEQYF; CDR3 DNA: TGTGCCAGCAGTTGGACAGGCTACTACGAGCAGTACTTC
V gene: TRBV20-1; D gene: -; J gene: TRBJ2-1; clone size: -; CDR3 protein: CRPNNEQFF; CDR3 DNA: TGCAGGCCTAACAATGAGCAGTTCTTC
V gene: TRBV19; D gene: -; J gene: TRBJ1-6; clone size: -; CDR3 protein: CASTDRSSYNSPLHF; CDR3 DNA: TGTGCCAGTACGGACAGAAGCTCCTATAATTCACCCCTCCACTTT
V gene: TRBV4-2; D gene: -; J gene: TRBJ1-2; clone size: -; CDR3 protein: CASSQATAGLGYGYTF; CDR3 DNA: TGTGCCAGCAGCCAAGCCACTGCGGGGCTCGGGTATGGCTACACCTTC
V gene: TRBV5-4; D gene: TRBD1; J gene: TRBJ2-7; clone size: -; CDR3 protein: CASTRDRWDEQYF; CDR3 DNA: TGTGCCAGCACCAGGGACAGGTGGGACGAGCAGTACTTC
V gene: TRBV7-3; D gene: -; J gene: TRBJ1-1; clone size: -; CDR3 protein: CASSSEYGSEAFF; CDR3 DNA: TGTGCCAGCAGCTCGGAGTACGGGTCTGAAGCTTTCTTT
V gene: TRBV4-3; D gene: -; J gene: TRBJ2-5; clone size: -; CDR3 protein: CASSQDKGASETQYF; CDR3 DNA: TGCGCCAGCAGCCAAGATAAGGGAGCATCTGAGACCCAGTACTTC
V gene: TRBV4-1; D gene: -; J gene: TRBJ2-5; clone size: -; CDR3 protein: CASSPSAGLGGETQYF; CDR3 DNA: TGCGCCAGCAGCCCCTCAGCAGGGTTAGGCGGAGAGACCCAGTACTTC